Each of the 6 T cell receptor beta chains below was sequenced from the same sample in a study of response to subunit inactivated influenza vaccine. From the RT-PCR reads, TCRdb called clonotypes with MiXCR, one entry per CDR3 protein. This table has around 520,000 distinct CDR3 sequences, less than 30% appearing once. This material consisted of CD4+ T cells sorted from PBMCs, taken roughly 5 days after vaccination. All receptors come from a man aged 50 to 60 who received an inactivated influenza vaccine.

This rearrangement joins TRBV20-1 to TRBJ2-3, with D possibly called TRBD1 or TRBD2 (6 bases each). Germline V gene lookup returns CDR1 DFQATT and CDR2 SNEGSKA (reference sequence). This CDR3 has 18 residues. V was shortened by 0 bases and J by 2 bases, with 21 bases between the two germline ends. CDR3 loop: CSARDRLSVGGITDTQYF. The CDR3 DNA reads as TGCAGTGCTAGAGATAGGTTGTCGGTCGGGGGCATCACAGATACGCAGTATTTT.

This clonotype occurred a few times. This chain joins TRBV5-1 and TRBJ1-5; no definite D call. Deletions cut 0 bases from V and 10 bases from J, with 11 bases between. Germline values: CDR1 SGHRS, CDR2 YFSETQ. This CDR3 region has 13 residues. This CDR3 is CASSLGAESPQHF. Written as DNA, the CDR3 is TGCGCCAGCAGCTTGGGCGCGGAGTCTCCCCAGCATTTT.

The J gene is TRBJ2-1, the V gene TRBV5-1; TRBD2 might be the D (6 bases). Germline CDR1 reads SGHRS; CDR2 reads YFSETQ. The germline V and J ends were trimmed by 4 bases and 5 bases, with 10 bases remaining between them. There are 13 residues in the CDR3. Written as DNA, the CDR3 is TGCGCCAGCAGCGTTCTAGCGCACAATGAGCAGTTCTTC. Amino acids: CASSVLAHNEQFF.

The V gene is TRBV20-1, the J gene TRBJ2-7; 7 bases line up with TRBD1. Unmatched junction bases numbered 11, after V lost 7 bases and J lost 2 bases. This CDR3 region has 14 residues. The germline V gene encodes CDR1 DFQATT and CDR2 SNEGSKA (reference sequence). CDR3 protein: CSGDGPRGTYEQYF. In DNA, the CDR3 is TGCAGTGGTGATGGGCCCAGGGGGACCTACGAGCAGTACTTC.

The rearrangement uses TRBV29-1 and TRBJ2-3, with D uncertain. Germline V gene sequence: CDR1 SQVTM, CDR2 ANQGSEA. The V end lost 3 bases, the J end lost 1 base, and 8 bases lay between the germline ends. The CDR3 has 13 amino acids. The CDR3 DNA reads TGCAGCGTTGAGAAGCTACGCACAGATACGCAGTATTTT. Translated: CSVEKLRTDTQYF.

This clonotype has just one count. The DNA of the CDR3 is TGTGCCAGCAGTTCGGGACAGGGGGTTGTCTTCCAAGAGACCCAGTACTTC. This encodes CASSSGQGVVFQETQYF. This sequence joins TRBV6-2 or TRBV6-3 and TRBJ2-5, with 11 bases identical to TRBD1. CDR1 and CDR2 from the germline V gene are MNHEY and SVGEGT. V lost 4 bases and J lost 1; bases outside the gene matches: 8. The CDR3 consists of 17 residues.